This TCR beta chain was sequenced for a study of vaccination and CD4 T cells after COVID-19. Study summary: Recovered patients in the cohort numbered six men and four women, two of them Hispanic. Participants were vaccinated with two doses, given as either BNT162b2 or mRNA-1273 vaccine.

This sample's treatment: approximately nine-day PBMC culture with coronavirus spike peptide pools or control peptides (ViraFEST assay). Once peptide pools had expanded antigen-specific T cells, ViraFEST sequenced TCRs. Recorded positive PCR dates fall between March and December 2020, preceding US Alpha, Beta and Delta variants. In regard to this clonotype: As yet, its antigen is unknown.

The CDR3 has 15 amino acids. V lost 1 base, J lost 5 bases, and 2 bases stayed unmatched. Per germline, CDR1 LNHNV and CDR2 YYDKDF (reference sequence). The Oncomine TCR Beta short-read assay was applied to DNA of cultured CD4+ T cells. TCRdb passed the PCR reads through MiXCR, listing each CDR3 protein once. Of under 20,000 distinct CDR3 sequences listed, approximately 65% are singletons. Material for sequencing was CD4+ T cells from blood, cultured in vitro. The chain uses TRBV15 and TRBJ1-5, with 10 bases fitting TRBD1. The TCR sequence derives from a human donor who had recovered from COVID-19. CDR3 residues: CATSRAGTGDQPQHF. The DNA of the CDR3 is TGTGCCACCAGCAGAGCTGGGACAGGGGATCAGCCCCAGCATTTT.